This section outlines one TCR beta chain sequence together with its context. This clone appeared once. Its target antigen remains unknown. Base qualities were left out, and no much larger clone turns up one base away. In this study, focal radiation therapy paired with CTLA-4 blockade (ipilimumab) was tested in patients who had chemo-refractory metastatic non-small-cell lung cancer. V loses 1 base, J loses 3 bases, and the germline ends lie 4 bases apart. From a lookup of the germline V gene (reference sequence), CDR1 and CDR2 are GTSNPN and SVGIG. The CDR3 runs 11 residues from the cysteine to the phenylalanine. Left in the record is the CDR3 DNA by itself, 33 bases read in frame from the first base. The record originates from a study of radiotherapy plus CTLA-4 blockade in lung cancer (dated by TCRdb to 2017 to 2018). General notes on the study: Objective responses were observed in 18% of enrolled patients, and disease control was achieved in around 30%.

The library was obtained by the immunoSEQ multiplex PCR assay. Imported from immuneACCESS, the table was reduced by TCRdb to in-frame sequences with V and J called. These copies leave out some clones; in studies compared against another copy, an unresolved V gene accounts for under half, and the cause of the remainder is not known. The sample table lists about 97,000 clones, about four fifths of them with a count of one. The ten largest clones capture around 2.8% of the sample. The investigation overall reported the following: After treatment with radiotherapy and ipilimumab, TCR clones that came from tumors expanded in the peripheral blood. The strongest predictors of response, as reported, were early dynamic changes in blood T cell clones along with a rise in serum interferon-beta after radiation.

The chain couples TRBV30 to TRBJ2-7; no D segment can be confidently identified. The sequence came from a human donor with non-small cell lung cancer who had a partial response to radiotherapy plus ipilimumab. Some clones in this sample may be carry-over from other donors' samples. This material consisted of peripheral blood, taken from a patient treated with radiotherapy plus ipilimumab. The CDR3 region reads CAWSAVYEQYF. The DNA sequence is as follows: TGTGCCTGGAGTGCGGTCTACGAGCAGTACTTC. Reference TRBV30 and TRBJ2-7 genes cover what lies past the CDR3, so the full variable domain is SQTIHQWPATLVQPVGSPLSLECTVEGTSNPNLYWYRQAAGRGLQLLFYSVGIGQISSEVPQNLSASRPQDRQFILSSKKLLLSDSGFYLCAWSAVYEQYFGPGTRLTVT.